The sequence of this T cell receptor beta chain was determined in a study of T-cell reconstitution after alpha-beta-depleted transplantation in children. Germline V gene data show CDR1 as SGHVS and CDR2 as FQNEAQ. The ends lost 4 bases at V and 2 bases at J; junction bases unmatched: 12. This CDR3 has 19 residues. Study-level findings and limits: From surviving recipient T cells and thymic progenitors came the high day-60 TCRbeta diversity observed in some patients. T-cell counts and diversity were attributed mostly to newly produced T cells one year after transplant.

This clonotype occurred a few times. Its matching antigen is unknown. A library of TCRbeta sequences, prepared with unique molecular identifiers, was generated. A single record per CDR3 protein comes from TCRdb applying MiXCR to the PCR reads. Among about 110,000 distinct CDR3 sequences, 10% were seen once, and the ten largest hold roughly a third. The chain employs TRBV7-8 and TRBJ1-5; 12 bases map to TRBD1. This TCR was sampled from a boy younger than 10 with acute lymphoblastic leukemia, due to receive a stem cell transplant. The sample in question was PBMCs, obtained before TCRalphabeta/CD19-depleted stem cell transplant. The CDR3 spells CASSSLGTGGGMGNQPQHF. Here the CDR3 DNA reads TGTGCCAGCAGCTCACTTGGGACAGGGGGCGGGATGGGCAATCAGCCCCAGCATTTT.